This TCR beta chain was identified in a study of T cell repertoires in cytomegalovirus infection. Notes on the study in general: Clonotype analysis showed dominance of the ex vivo response by HLA-C-restricted CMV-specific TCR beta clonotypes.

Each CDR3 protein gets one entry after TCRdb re-called the reads with MiXCR. The table lists 230,000 or so distinct CDR3 sequences, about 17% of them singletons. This clonotype has a handful of counts. Its matching antigen is unknown. Specimen: CD8+ T cells from PBMCs. This sequence originates from a human donor in good health (CMV status not recorded). Some clones in this sample may be carry-over from other donors' samples.

CDR3 amino acids: CASSSRGDSSYNEQFF. The DNA of the CDR3 is TGTGCCAGCAGCTCAAGGGGGGACAGCTCCTACAATGAGCAGTTCTTC. The chain has TRBV7-2 and TRBJ2-1; TRBD1 might be the D (7 bases). In germline, CDR1 is SGHTA, CDR2 FQGNSA. This CDR3 has 16 residues. Trimming pared 4 bases from V and 0 bases from J, leaving 13 bases between.